These 21 T cell receptor beta chains were all obtained from the same sample, sequenced in a study of T cells in Graves' hyperthyroidism and ophthalmopathy. RNA transcripts yielded amplified TCR beta CDR3 regions. HTBI primers drove first-round RT-PCR of the TCR CDR3. TCRdb independently ran MiXCR on the multiplex PCR reads; one entry per CDR3 protein. The table lists 550,000 to 650,000 distinct CDR3 sequences, about 15% of them singletons. Sequencing was performed on blood. These receptors were obtained from a woman aged 40 to 55 with Graves' hyperthyroidism.

This chain joins TRBV18 and TRBJ2-7; 7 nucleotides agree with TRBD1. After removal of 4 bases from V and 3 bases from J, the junction contained 6 bases not matched to a gene. The CDR3 length is 14 residues. The germline V gene encodes CDR1 KGHSH and CDR2 LQKENI. The DNA for the CDR3 is TGTGCCAGCTCACGCCTGGGACAGAACTACGAGCAGTACTTC. As protein: CASSRLGQNYEQYF.

At least ten counts were recorded for this clonotype. CDR3 sequence reads: CAWSSAGGGQPQHF. CDR3 bases: TGTGCCTGGAGTTCAGCAGGGGGTGGTCAGCCCCAGCATTTT. The rearrangement uses TRBV30 and TRBJ1-5, with TRBD1 matching over 7 bases. The J segment lost 6 bases and the V segment lost 2 bases, leaving 7 bases of the junction unmatched. The CDR3 totals 14 residues. CDR1 is GTSNPN and CDR2 is SVGIG in the germline V gene (reference sequence).

This clonotype was counted many times. The V call is TRBV4-1, the J call TRBJ1-4; D not certain. Germline-derived CDR1 and CDR2 are MGHRA and YSYEKL. The CDR3 covers 15 residues. V was pared by 1 base and J by 7 bases, with 13 bases between. The CDR3 DNA reads as TGCGCCAGCAGCCAAGGGGAAGTACCAGCTGAAAAACTGTTTTTT. It encodes CASSQGEVPAEKLFF.

This clonotype was detected many times. The chain has TRBV28 and TRBJ2-7; TRBD1 aligns across 7 bases. The V gene end was trimmed by 2 bases and the J gene end by 8 bases; junction bases not matched to a gene: 12. The CDR3 totals 15 residues. Germline V gives CDR1 MDHEN, CDR2 SYDVKM. The CDR3 nucleotides read TGTGCCAGCAGTTTAAGACAGGGTTCGATGGACAAGCAGTACTTC. This translates into CASSLRQGSMDKQYF.

With regard to this clonotype: Since a much larger clone is just one base distant, this may be a read error. CDR3 DNA sequence: TGTACCAGCAGTTTAGCGCCGGGGGCCCCGAATGAAAAACTGTTTTTT. It yields the protein CTSSLAPGAPNEKLFF. J is TRBJ1-4 and V is TRBV12-3 or TRBV12-4; perhaps TRBD1 as D (6 bases). The CDR3 consists of 16 residues.

The chain employs TRBV28 and TRBJ2-4; tentative D call: TRBD1 (6 bases). V was trimmed by 4 bases and J by 8 bases, leaving 21 bases between them. Germline V gives CDR1 MDHEN, CDR2 SYDVKM. The CDR3 contains 16 residues. CDR3 in DNA: TGTGCCAGCAGTTCGACAGGTCCTCCTTCGTGGGACATTCAGTACTTC. Its translation: CASSSTGPPSWDIQYF. Combining the CDR3 with reference TRBV28 and TRBJ2-4 gives the whole variable domain DVKVTQSSRYLVKRTGEKVFLECVQDMDHENMFWYRQDPGLGLRLIYFSYDVKMKEKGDIPEGYSVSREKKERFSLILESASTNQTSMYLCASSSTGPPSWDIQYFGAGTRLSVL.

This clonotype appeared a few times. CDR3 sequence: CASRLGDYNEQFF. The DNA of the CDR3 is TGTGCCAGCAGACTAGGGGACTACAATGAGCAGTTCTTC. The chain has TRBV12-3 or TRBV12-4 and TRBJ2-1; either TRBD1 or TRBD2 may supply D (5 bases each). CDR3 length equals 13 residues. Between the trimmed V and J ends, which lost 6 bases and 3 bases, there was a span of 9 bases.

This clonotype was counted at least ten times. The V and J genes are TRBV3-1 and TRBJ1-1, with D hard to call. V was trimmed by 4 bases and J by 4 bases, leaving 13 bases between them. Germline CDR1 reads LGHDT; CDR2 reads YNNKEL (reference sequence). The CDR3 runs to 14 residues. For the CDR3, the DNA is TGTGCCAGCAGCCTCAAGCGGTCGAGCACTGAAGCTTTCTTT. Translating gives CASSLKRSSTEAFF.

This clonotype was seen many times. The chain is built from TRBV2 and TRBJ2-1; 8 bases are a match to TRBD2. Germline loops: CDR1 SNHLY, CDR2 FYNNEI. The CDR3 sequence is 13 residues long. V was clipped by 7 bases and J by 14 bases; unmatched bases: 13. The CDR3 here is CASNEQSGRYEFF. Here the CDR3 DNA reads TGTGCCAGCAACGAGCAGAGCGGGAGATATGAGTTCTTC.

As to this clonotype: A much larger clone lies one base from this, so it may be a read error. The chain couples TRBV4-1 to TRBJ2-3; 7 nucleotides line up with TRBD2. Trimming cost V 5 bases and J 2 bases; bases outside gene matches: 13. The CDR3 runs 17 residues. Germline V gene data show CDR1 as MGHRA and CDR2 as YSYEKL. The CDR3 nucleotides read TGCGCCAGCAGCTCTCCCTACCTAGCGGACCTCACAGATACGCAGTATTTT. This encodes CASSSPYLADLTDTQYF.

This clonotype appeared a few times. This sequence joins TRBV9 and TRBJ2-3, with D maybe TRBD1 (6 bases). The germline V gene has CDR1 SGDLS and CDR2 YYNGEE. V shed 3 bases and J shed 6 bases, with 14 bases lying between them. This CDR3 contains 14 residues. The CDR3 DNA sequence: TGTGCCAGCAGCGCTTCAGGGGATCCGGATACGCAGTATTTT. It codes for CASSASGDPDTQYF.

This clonotype turned up a few times. The rearrangement joins TRBV24-1 to TRBJ1-6; 8 bases line up with TRBD1. V shed 2 bases and J 7 bases; nucleotides not matched to a gene: 6. Germline values: CDR1 KGHDR, CDR2 SFDVKD. This CDR3 region has 16 residues. CDR3: CATSDSRQGYNSPLHF. CDR3 coding DNA: TGTGCCACCAGTGATTCCCGACAGGGGTACAATTCACCCCTCCACTTT.

This chain uses TRBV5-1 with TRBJ2-1; D is undetermined. The CDR3 extends over 14 amino acids. Germline CDR1 and CDR2: SGHRS and YFSETQ. The V end lost 0 bases, the J end lost 7 bases, and 11 bases lay between the germline ends. The CDR3, as DNA: TGCGCCAGCAGCTTGGGGGGTCAGGAGAATGAGCAGTTCTTC. Protein: CASSLGGQENEQFF.

The rearrangement uses TRBV11-3 and TRBJ2-3; D is ambiguous. Trimming cost V 3 bases and J 6 bases, with 13 bases left between them. CDR3 length: 14 amino acids. CDR1 SGHNT and CDR2 YENEEA come from the germline V gene. DNA of the CDR3: TGTGCCAGCAGCTTTCGGGTCCCGGGTGATACGCAGTATTTT. Encoded protein: CASSFRVPGDTQYF. The full variable domain, its missing parts supplied by reference TRBV11-3 and TRBJ2-3, is EAGVVQSPRYKIIEKKQPVAFWCNPISGHNTLYWYLQNLGQGPELLIRYENEEAVDDSQLPKDRFSAERLKGVDSTLKIQPAELGDSAVYLCASSFRVPGDTQYFGPGTRLTVL.

This clonotype was picked up many times. This chain connects TRBV27 to TRBJ2-1; 7 nucleotides match TRBD1. V was clipped by 4 bases and J by 3 bases; unmatched bases: 3. The germline gives CDR1 MNHEY, CDR2 SMNVEV (reference sequence). The CDR3 contains 14 residues. As DNA, the CDR3 is TGTGCCAGCAGTTGGGGACAGAACTACAATGAGCAGTTCTTC. Residues: CASSWGQNYNEQFF.

This chain links TRBV27 with TRBJ2-1; D not certain. The V end lost 5 bases, the J end lost 4 bases, and 9 bases lay between the germline ends. There are 13 residues in the CDR3. Germline V CDR1 and CDR2: MNHEY, SMNVEV (reference sequence). The CDR3 loop is CASSINQYNEQFF. For the CDR3, the DNA is TGTGCCAGCAGTATCAACCAGTACAATGAGCAGTTCTTC.

This clonotype was counted ten times or more. This chain uses TRBV6-1 with TRBJ2-5; the match to TRBD1 covers 8 bases. There are 13 residues in the CDR3. The V and J ends lost 6 bases and 5 bases, in that order; junction bases with no gene match: 5. The germline CDR1 and CDR2 sequences are MNHNS and SASEGT. The CDR3 DNA sequence: TGTGCCAGCAGAACAGGGGGGTACGAGACCCAGTACTTC. The encoded protein is CASRTGGYETQYF.

This clonotype was seen at least ten times. The chain employs TRBV7-9 and TRBJ2-3; D unresolved. This CDR3 region has 14 residues. Trimming left V 1 base short and J 2 bases short, with 7 bases between. Germline V gene sequence: CDR1 SEHNR, CDR2 FQNEAQ (reference sequence). The CDR3 reads CASSLEGNTDTQYF. The CDR3 DNA follows: TGTGCCAGCAGCTTAGAAGGGAACACAGATACGCAGTATTTT.

As DNA, the CDR3 is TGCGCCAGCAGCTTGGCCGGGACGATCGCCTACAATGAGCAGTTCTTC. The encoded protein is CASSLAGTIAYNEQFF. This chain connects TRBV5-1 to TRBJ2-1, with D tentatively TRBD1 or TRBD2 (5 bases each). The ends were cut back, 0 bases at V and 2 bases at J, with 12 bases in the middle. CDR1 is SGHRS and CDR2 is YFSETQ in the germline V gene. The CDR3 is made up of 16 amino acids. Full variable domain (outside the CDR3, taken from reference TRBV5-1 and TRBJ2-1): KAGVTQTPRYLIKTRGQQVTLSCSPISGHRSVSWYQQTPGQGLQFLFEYFSETQRNKGNFPGRFSGRQFSNSRSEMNVSTLELGDSALYLCASSLAGTIAYNEQFFGPGTRLTVL.

Many counts were recorded for this clonotype. This chain connects TRBV18 to TRBJ2-1; TRBD2 matches 7 bases. The trim removed 0 bases at V and 8 bases at J, leaving 7 bases unmatched. The germline CDR1 and CDR2 sequences are KGHSH and LQKENI. This CDR3 has 15 residues. In DNA form, the CDR3 reads TGTGCCAGCTCACCACCGGGGGGGAAAGGCCATGAGCAGTTCTTC. The encoded protein is CASSPPGGKGHEQFF.

This clonotype came up many times. The genes are TRBV12-3 or TRBV12-4 and TRBJ2-5; a weak D match, TRBD2 (5 bases). V was trimmed by 6 bases and J by 13 bases, leaving 18 bases between them. CDR3 length equals 12 residues. The CDR3 DNA is TGTGCCAGCAGCCGAGGGTCGGGGAGCTCGTACTTC. Translated: CASSRGSGSSYF.